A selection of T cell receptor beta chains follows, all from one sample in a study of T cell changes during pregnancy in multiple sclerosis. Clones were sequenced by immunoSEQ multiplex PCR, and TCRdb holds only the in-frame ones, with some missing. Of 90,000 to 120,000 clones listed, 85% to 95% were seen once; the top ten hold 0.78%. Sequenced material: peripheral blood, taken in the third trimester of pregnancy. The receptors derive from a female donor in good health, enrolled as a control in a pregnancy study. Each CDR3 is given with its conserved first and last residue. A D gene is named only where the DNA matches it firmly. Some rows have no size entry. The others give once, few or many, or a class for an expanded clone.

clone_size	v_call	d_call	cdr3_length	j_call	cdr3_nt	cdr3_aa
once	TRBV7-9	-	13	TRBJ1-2	TGTGCCAGCAGCTTGCAGGTGAACTATGGCTACACCTTC	CASSLQVNYGYTF
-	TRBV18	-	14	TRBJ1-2	TGTGCCAGCTCACCTCAGGATAGGAGGAGCGGCTACACCTTC	CASSPQDRRSGYTF
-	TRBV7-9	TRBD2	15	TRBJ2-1	TGTGCCAGCAGCTACGTAGCGGGGGGACACAATGAGCAGTTCTTC	CASSYVAGGHNEQFF
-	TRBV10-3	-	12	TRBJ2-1	TGTGCCATCAACTCAGGGCCGAATGAGCAGTTCTTC	CAINSGPNEQFF
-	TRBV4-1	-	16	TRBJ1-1	TGCGCCAGCAGTCCAATAGGACGGGCAGCGGGCACTGAAGCTTTCTTT	CASSPIGRAAGTEAFF
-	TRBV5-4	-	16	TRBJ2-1	TGTGCCAGCAGCCCACCTAGGGCGGGGTGGTACAATGAGCAGTTCTTC	CASSPPRAGWYNEQFF
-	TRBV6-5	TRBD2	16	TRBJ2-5	TGTGCCAGCAGTTACCCAAGTAGCGGGGGGCAAGAGACCCAGTACTTC	CASSYPSSGGQETQYF
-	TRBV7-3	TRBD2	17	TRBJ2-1	TGTGCCAGCAGCTCTGGGAAGACTAGCGGGGGTATGAGTGAGCAGTTCTTC	CASSSGKTSGGMSEQFF
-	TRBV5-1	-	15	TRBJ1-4	TGCGCCAGCAGCTTGGCCGGAGGGTCTAATGAAAAACTGTTTTTT	CASSLAGGSNEKLFF
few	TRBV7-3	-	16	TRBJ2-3	TGTGCCAGCAGCTTAATTCCGGACTTAAGCACAGATACGCAGTATTTT	CASSLIPDLSTDTQYF
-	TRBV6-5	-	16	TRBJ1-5	TGTGCCAGCAGTTTCACAGGGCCAACCCGGGATCAGCCCCAGCATTTT	CASSFTGPTRDQPQHF
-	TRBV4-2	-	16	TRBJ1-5	TGTGCCAGCAGCCAAGACTTCCAGGGCGGTAATCAGCCCCAGCATTTT	CASSQDFQGGNQPQHF
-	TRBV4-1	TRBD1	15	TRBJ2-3	TGCGCCAGCAGCCACGGGACAGGGGATGCAGATACGCAGTATTTT	CASSHGTGDADTQYF
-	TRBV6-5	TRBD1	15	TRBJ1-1	TGTGCCAGCAGTCGAACAGGGGGGCCCGGCGGTGAAGCTTTCTTT	CASSRTGGPGGEAFF
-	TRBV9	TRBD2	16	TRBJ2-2	TGTGCCAGCAGCGTAGGGAGCGGGGGATCCACCGGGGAGCTGTTTTTT	CASSVGSGGSTGELFF
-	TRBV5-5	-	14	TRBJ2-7	TGTGCCAGCAGCTTGGGTGCAGGGGAGTACGAGCAGTACTTC	CASSLGAGEYEQYF
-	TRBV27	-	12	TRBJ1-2	TGTGCCAGCAGTCCGCGGGGGGATGGCTACACCTTC	CASSPRGDGYTF
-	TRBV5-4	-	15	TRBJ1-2	TGTGCCAGCAGCTTGGATTTAGGACAGTTCTATGGCTACACCTTC	CASSLDLGQFYGYTF
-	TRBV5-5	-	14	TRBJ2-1	TGTGCCAGCAGCCCGGGGGACAGCTACAATGAGCAGTTCTTC	CASSPGDSYNEQFF
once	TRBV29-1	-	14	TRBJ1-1	TGCAGCGTTCGAACAGGGTGGACGAACACTGAAGCTTTCTTT	CSVRTGWTNTEAFF
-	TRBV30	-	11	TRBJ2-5	TGTGCCTGGAGTGTACGGGAGACCCAGTACTTC	CAWSVRETQYF
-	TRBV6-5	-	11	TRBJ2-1	TGTGCCACCTACAGGTACAATGAGCAGTTCTTC	CATYRYNEQFF
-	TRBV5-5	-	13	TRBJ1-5	TGTGCCAGCAGCACAAGTAGCAATCAGCCCCAGCATTTT	CASSTSSNQPQHF
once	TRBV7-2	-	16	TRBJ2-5	TGTGCCAGCAGCTTAGGAAATGCGCTAGCCCAAGAGACCCAGTACTTC	CASSLGNALAQETQYF
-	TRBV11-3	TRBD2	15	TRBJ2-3	TGTGCCAGCAGCTCTAGCGGGGGGTACACAGATACGCAGTATTTT	CASSSSGGYTDTQYF
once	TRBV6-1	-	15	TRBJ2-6	TGTGCCAGCAGTGAAGCCAGCTCTGGGGCCAACGTCCTGACTTTC	CASSEASSGANVLTF
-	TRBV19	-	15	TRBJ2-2	TGTGCCAGTAACCCACAGGGTGGGTACACCGGGGAGCTGTTTTTT	CASNPQGGYTGELFF
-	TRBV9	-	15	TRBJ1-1	TGTGCCAGCAGCCCCCGGGGTTTAGGGAACACTGAAGCTTTCTTT	CASSPRGLGNTEAFF
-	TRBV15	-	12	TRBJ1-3	TGTGCCACCAGCAATTTACTCTACAGGACGCCTTTT	CATSNLLYRTPF
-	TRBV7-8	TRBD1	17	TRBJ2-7	TGTGCCAGCAGCTTAGCGCCTTCGACAGGGGGCTTTTACGAGCAGTACTTC	CASSLAPSTGGFYEQYF
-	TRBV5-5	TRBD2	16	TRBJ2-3	TGTGCCAGCAGCTATATAGCGGGGGGGAATACAGATACGCAGTATTTT	CASSYIAGGNTDTQYF
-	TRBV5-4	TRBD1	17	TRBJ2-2	TGTGCCAGCAGCCCCGGACAGGGGTATACGAACACCGGGGAGCTGTTTTTT	CASSPGQGYTNTGELFF
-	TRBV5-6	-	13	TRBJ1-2	TGTGCCAGCAGCTTCGGGAGGGGCTATGGCTACACCTTC	CASSFGRGYGYTF
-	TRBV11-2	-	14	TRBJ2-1	TGTGCCAGCACCTACGGGGGGCGGTACAATGAGCAGTTCTTC	CASTYGGRYNEQFF
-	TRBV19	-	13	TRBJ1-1	TGTGCCAGTAGTATAGACGGTGCCTTTGAAGCTTTCTTT	CASSIDGAFEAFF
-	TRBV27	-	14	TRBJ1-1	TGTGCCAGCAGTAGACAGACAGGGAACACTGAAGCTTTCTTT	CASSRQTGNTEAFF
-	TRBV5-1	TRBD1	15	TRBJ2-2	TGCGCCAGCAGAGTGGGGGACAGGGGCACCGGGGAGCTGTTTTTT	CASRVGDRGTGELFF
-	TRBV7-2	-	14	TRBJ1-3	TGTGCCAGCAGGCAAGGGGGATCTGGAAACACCATATATTTT	CASRQGGSGNTIYF
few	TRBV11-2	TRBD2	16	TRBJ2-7	TGTGCCAGTAATCGACTAGCGGGTTTACGATCCTACGAGCAGTACTTC	CASNRLAGLRSYEQYF
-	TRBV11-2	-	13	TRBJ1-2	TGTGCCAGCAGCTCCCCCCGACTCTATGGCTACACCTTC	CASSSPRLYGYTF
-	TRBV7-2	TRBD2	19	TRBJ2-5	TGTGCCAGCAGCTTAGCGCTTTACACTAGCGGGGGGGCCCCCAAGACCCAGTACTTC	CASSLALYTSGGAPKTQYF
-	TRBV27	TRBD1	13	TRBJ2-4	TGTGCCAGCAGTCGGACAGGGCTGAACATTCAGTACTTC	CASSRTGLNIQYF
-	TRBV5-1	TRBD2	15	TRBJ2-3	TGCGCCAGCAGCTTGGTCTCGGGGGGGGGAGATACGCAGTATTTT	CASSLVSGGGDTQYF
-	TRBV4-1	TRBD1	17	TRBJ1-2	TGCGCCAGCAGCCAACCAACTTCCGGGACAGGCGCCTATGGCTACACCTTC	CASSQPTSGTGAYGYTF
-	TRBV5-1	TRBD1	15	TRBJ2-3	TGCGCCAGCAGCTTGGGAGGGGGCGGTTCAGATACGCAGTATTTT	CASSLGGGGSDTQYF
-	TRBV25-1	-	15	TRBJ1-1	TGTGCCAGCAGTGAGGTGGGAAGGGGAGGGACTGAAGCTTTCTTT	CASSEVGRGGTEAFF
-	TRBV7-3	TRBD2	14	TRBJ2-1	TGTGCCAGCAGCACTAGCGGGTCGAATGGTGAGCAGTTCTTC	CASSTSGSNGEQFF
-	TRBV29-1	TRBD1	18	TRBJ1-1	TGCAGCGTTGAGGATTTGGGATTCAAGACAGGGGTAGACACTGAAGCTTTCTTT	CSVEDLGFKTGVDTEAFF
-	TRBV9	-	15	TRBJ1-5	TGTGCCAGCAGCGAAGGGCCGGGGAGCAATCAGCCCCAGCATTTT	CASSEGPGSNQPQHF
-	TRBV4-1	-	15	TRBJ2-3	TGCGCCAGCAGCCAAGCGCGCGTCAGCACAGATACGCAGTATTTT	CASSQARVSTDTQYF
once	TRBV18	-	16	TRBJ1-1	TGTGCCAGCTCACCACCGCCGACAGTAATGAACACTGAAGCTTTCTTT	CASSPPPTVMNTEAFF
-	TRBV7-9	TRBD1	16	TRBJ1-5	TGTGCCACCACTTCTTCCGGGGACAGACTAAATCAGCCCCAGCATTTT	CATTSSGDRLNQPQHF
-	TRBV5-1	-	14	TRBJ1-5	TGCGCCAGCAGCTTGGCAGGCCAGAGTCAGCCCCAGCATTTT	CASSLAGQSQPQHF
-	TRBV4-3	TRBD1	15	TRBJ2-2	TGCGCCAGCAGCAAAACAGGGGGATACACCGGGGAGCTGTTTTTT	CASSKTGGYTGELFF
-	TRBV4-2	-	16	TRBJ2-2	TGTGCCAGCAGCCAAGATTCCAGCGCTGACACCGGGGAGCTGTTTTTT	CASSQDSSADTGELFF